This TCR beta chain originates from a study of CD8+ T cells in alopecia areata. Turning to the study itself: The drug, oral tofacitinib, was given to treated patients at 5 to 10 mg twice daily.

The CDR3 loop spans 13 amino acids. From germline, CDR1 is GTSNPN and CDR2 SVGIG (reference sequence). Trimming removed 4 bases at V and 0 bases at J, with 7 bases between. RNA was extracted and reverse transcribed into cDNA as the sequencing template. Measured with immunoSEQ multiplex PCR; TCRdb has only the in-frame clones, and not every one. Seen here are 150,000 to 200,000 clones, less than 65% observed once, and the top ten hold 0.85% to 1.3%. The treatment here: oral pan-JAK inhibitor, 5-10 mg twice daily. The specimen was CD4+ T cells sorted from blood, collected at week 24, from a patient treated with tofacitinib. The receptor's source is a human donor with alopecia areata. The V call is TRBV30, the J call TRBJ2-4; D is uncertain. CDR3 nucleotides: TGTGCCTGGACCCTTCCAGCCAAAAACATTCAGTACTTC. This gives the protein CAWTLPAKNIQYF.